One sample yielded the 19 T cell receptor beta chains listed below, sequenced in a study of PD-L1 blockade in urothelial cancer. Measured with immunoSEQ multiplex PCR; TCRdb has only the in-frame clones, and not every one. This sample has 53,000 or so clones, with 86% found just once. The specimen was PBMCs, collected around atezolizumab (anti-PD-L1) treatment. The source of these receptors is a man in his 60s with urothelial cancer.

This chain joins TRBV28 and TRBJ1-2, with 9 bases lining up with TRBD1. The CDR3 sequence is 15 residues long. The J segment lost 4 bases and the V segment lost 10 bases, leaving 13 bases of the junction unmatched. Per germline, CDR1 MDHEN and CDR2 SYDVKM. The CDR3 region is CATLLPTGGIYGYTF. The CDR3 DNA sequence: TGTGCCACCCTTCTCCCGACAGGGGGTATCTATGGCTACACCTTC.

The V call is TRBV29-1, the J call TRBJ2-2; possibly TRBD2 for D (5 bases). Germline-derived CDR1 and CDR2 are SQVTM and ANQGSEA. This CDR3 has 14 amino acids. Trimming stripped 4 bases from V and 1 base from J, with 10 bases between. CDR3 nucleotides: TGCAGCGTTGGGAAGGGAGTGAACACCGGGGAGCTGTTTTTT. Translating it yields CSVGKGVNTGELFF.

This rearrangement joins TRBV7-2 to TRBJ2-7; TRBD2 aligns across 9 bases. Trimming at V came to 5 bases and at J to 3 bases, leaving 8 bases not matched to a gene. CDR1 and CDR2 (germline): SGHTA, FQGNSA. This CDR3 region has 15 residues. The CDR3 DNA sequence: TGTGCCAGCAGCCCAAGCGGGGGGAATGGCTACGAGCAGTACTTC. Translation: CASSPSGGNGYEQYF.

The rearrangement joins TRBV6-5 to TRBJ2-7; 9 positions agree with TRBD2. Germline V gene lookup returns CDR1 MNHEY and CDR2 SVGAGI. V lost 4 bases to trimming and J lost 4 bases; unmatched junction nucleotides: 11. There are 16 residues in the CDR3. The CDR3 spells CASSSPWREGVYEQYF. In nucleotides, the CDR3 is TGTGCCAGCAGTTCTCCGTGGCGGGAGGGTGTTTACGAGCAGTACTTC.

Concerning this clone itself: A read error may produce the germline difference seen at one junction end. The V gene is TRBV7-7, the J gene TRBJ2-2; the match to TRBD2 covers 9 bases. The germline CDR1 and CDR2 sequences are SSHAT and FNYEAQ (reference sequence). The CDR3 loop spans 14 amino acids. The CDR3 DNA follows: TGTGCTAGCAGCTTAGCGGGGGCCACCGGGGAGCTGTTTTTT. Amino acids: CASSLAGATGELFF.

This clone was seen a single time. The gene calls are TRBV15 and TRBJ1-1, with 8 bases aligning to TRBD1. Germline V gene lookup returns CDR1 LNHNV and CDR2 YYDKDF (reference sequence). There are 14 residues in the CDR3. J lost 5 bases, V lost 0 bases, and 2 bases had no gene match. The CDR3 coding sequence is TGTGCCACCAGCAGAGATACAGGGGGGACTGAAGCTTTCTTT. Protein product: CATSRDTGGTEAFF. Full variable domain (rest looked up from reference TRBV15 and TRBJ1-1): DAMVIQNPRYQVTQFGKPVTLSCSQTLNHNVMYWYQQKSSQAPKLLFHYYDKDFNNEADTPDNFQSRRPNTSFCFLDIRSPGLGDTAMYLCATSRDTGGTEAFFGQGTRLTVV.

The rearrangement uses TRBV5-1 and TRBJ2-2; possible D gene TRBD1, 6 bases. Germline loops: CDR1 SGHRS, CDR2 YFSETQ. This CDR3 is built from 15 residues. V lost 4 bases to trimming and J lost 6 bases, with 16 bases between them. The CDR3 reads CASSRIPGEPGELFF. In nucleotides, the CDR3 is TGCGCCAGCAGCCGAATCCCAGGGGAACCCGGGGAGCTGTTTTTT.

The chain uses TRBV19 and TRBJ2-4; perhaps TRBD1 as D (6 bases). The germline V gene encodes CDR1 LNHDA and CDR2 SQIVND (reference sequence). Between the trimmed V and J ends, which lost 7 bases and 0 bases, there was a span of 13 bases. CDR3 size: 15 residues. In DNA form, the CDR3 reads TGTGCCAGTATAGGACAGAATCTAGCCAAAAACATTCAGTACTTC. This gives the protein CASIGQNLAKNIQYF.

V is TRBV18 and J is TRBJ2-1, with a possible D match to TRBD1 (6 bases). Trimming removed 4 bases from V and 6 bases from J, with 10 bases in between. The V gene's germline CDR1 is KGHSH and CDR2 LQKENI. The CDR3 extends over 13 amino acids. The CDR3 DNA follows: TGTGCCAGCTCACTGACGGACAGCAATGAGCAGTTCTTC. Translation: CASSLTDSNEQFF. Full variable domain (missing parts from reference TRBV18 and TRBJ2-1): NAGVMQNPRHLVRRRGQEARLRCSPMKGHSHVYWYRQLPEEGLKFMVYLQKENIIDESGMPKERFSAEFPKEGPSILRIQQVVRGDSAAYFCASSLTDSNEQFFGPGTRLTVL.

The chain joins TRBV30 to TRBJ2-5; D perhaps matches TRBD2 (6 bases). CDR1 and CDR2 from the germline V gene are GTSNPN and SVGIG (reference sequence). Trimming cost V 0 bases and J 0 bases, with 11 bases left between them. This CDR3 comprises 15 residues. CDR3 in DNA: TGTGCCTGGAGTGTGGGGGGACGGTACCAAGAGACCCAGTACTTC. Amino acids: CAWSVGGRYQETQYF.

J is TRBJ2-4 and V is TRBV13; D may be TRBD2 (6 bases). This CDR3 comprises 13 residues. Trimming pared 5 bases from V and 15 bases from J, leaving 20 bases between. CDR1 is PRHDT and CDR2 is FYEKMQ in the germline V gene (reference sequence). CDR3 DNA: TGTGCCAGCAGCCCGCGGGACCAGGGAGCAGTGTACTTC. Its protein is CASSPRDQGAVYF.

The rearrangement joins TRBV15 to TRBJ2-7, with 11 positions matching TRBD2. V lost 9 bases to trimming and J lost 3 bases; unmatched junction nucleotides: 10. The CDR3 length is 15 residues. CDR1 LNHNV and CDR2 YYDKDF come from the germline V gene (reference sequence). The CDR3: CATSVGTSGFYEQYF. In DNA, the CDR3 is TGTGCCACGAGCGTCGGGACTAGCGGATTCTACGAGCAGTACTTC.

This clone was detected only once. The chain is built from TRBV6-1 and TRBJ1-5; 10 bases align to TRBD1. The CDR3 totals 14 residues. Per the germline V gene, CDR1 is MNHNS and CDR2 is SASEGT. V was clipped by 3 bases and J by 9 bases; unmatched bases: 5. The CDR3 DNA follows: TGTGCCAGCAGTGAGGGACAGGGGAATAGGCCCCAGCATTTT. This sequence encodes CASSEGQGNRPQHF.

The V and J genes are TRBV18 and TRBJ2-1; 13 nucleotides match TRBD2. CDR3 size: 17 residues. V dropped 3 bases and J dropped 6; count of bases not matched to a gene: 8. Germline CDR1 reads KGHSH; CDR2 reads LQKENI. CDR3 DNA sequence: TGTGCCAGCTCACCGCGGACTAGCGGGGGTAATTCCAATGAGCAGTTCTTC. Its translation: CASSPRTSGGNSNEQFF.

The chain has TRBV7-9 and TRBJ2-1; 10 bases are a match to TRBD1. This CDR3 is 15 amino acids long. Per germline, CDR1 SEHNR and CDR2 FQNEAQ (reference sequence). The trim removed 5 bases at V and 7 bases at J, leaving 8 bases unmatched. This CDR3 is CASSPPGQGSNEQFF. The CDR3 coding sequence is TGTGCCAGCAGCCCCCCGGGACAGGGGTCAAATGAGCAGTTCTTC.

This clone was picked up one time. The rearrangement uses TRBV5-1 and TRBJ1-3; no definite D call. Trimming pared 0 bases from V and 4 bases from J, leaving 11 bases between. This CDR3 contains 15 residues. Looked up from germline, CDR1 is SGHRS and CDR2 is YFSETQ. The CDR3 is CASSLGLRSGNTIYF. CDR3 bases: TGCGCCAGCAGCTTGGGCCTCAGATCAGGAAACACCATATATTTT.

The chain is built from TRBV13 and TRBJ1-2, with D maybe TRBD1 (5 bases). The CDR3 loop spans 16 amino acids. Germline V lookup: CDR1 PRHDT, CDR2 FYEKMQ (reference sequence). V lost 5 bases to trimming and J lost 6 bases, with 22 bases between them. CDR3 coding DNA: TGTGCCAGCAGCCAAGTACCGGGACTACATCAGGATGGCTACACCTTC. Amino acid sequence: CASSQVPGLHQDGYTF.

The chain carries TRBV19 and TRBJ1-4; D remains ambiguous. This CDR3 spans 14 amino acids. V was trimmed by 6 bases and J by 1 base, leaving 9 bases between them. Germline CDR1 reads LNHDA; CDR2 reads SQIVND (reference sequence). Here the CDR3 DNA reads TGTGCCAGTAGGGGGAGGGAAACTAATGAAAAACTGTTTTTT. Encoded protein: CASRGRETNEKLFF.

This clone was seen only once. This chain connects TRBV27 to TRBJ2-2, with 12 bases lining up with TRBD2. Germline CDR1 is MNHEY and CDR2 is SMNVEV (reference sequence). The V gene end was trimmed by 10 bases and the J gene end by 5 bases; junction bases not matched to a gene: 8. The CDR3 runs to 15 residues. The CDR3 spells CATSGGTSGTGELFF. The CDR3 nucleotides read TGTGCCACCTCAGGGGGGACTAGCGGGACCGGGGAGCTGTTTTTT.